Presented here are 7 T cell receptor beta chains from one specimen sequenced in a study of OX40 agonist ivuxolimab in advanced cancers. Some clones are missing from TCRdb's copy, which holds only in-frame ones; the method was immunoSEQ multiplex PCR. The sample has roughly 87,000 clones, roughly 88% seen once; the top ten hold around 0.71%. Specimen: CD4+ or CD8+ T cells sorted from blood, collected in a trial of the OX40 agonist ivuxolimab. These receptor sequences come from an adult with an advanced solid tumor such as melanoma, head and neck, liver or kidney cancer.

The V gene is TRBV28, the J gene TRBJ2-7; 8 bases are shared with TRBD1. The length of the CDR3 is 16 residues. Germline lookup yields CDR1 MDHEN and CDR2 SYDVKM. The trim removed 6 bases at V and 7 bases at J, leaving 17 bases unmatched. The CDR3 loop reads CASSSFRAGGWGEQYF. The CDR3, as DNA: TGTGCCAGCAGCTCTTTTCGAGCAGGGGGCTGGGGGGAGCAGTACTTC. Looking up the rest from reference TRBV28 and TRBJ2-7 gives the full variable domain: DVKVTQSSRYLVKRTGEKVFLECVQDMDHENMFWYRQDPGLGLRLIYFSYDVKMKEKGDIPEGYSVSREKKERFSLILESASTNQTSMYLCASSSFRAGGWGEQYFGPGTRLTVT.

As DNA, the CDR3 is TGTGCCAGCAGTTCCCCAGGGGGCAATGAGCAGTTCTTC. As protein: CASSSPGGNEQFF. The V and J genes are TRBV28 and TRBJ2-1; 7 bases agree with TRBD1. Germline CDR1 reads MDHEN; CDR2 reads SYDVKM. The V and J ends lost 4 bases and 6 bases, in that order; junction bases with no gene match: 3. The CDR3 runs 13 residues.

The CDR3 nucleotides read TGCGCCAGCAGCTTGGGACAGTCTAACTATGGCTACACCTTC. It encodes CASSLGQSNYGYTF. The gene calls are TRBV5-1 and TRBJ1-2; TRBD1 might be the D (5 bases). Deletions cut 0 bases from V and 0 bases from J, with 6 bases between. This CDR3 is built from 14 residues. CDR1 and CDR2 from the germline V gene are SGHRS and YFSETQ.

The chain links TRBV7-6 to TRBJ1-2; no reliable D call. Trimming shortened V by 11 bases and J by 0 bases, and 7 bases separated the two germline ends. The germline CDR1 and CDR2 sequences are SGHVS and FNYEAQ. This CDR3 contains 11 residues. CDR3 sequence (DNA): TGTGCCGCATCTTCTAACTATGGCTACACCTTC. Translation gives CAASSNYGYTF.

The chain links TRBV27 to TRBJ2-6; D gene uncertain. The V gene lost 1 base and the J gene lost 0 bases, with 10 bases spanning the gap. This CDR3 is 17 amino acids long. Per germline, CDR1 MNHEY and CDR2 SMNVEV (reference sequence). In DNA form, the CDR3 reads TGTGCCAGCAGTTTATACCCGCGGAGCTCTGGGGCCAACGTCCTGACTTTC. It translates to CASSLYPRSSGANVLTF.

This clone was seen once. The DNA for the CDR3 is TGTGCCTGGAGTCTCTTTGGGGGCGGTGAGCAGTTCTTC. It translates to CAWSLFGGGEQFF. The chain employs TRBV30 and TRBJ2-1, with D tentatively TRBD1 (6 bases). The CDR3 spans 13 residues. Germline-derived CDR1 and CDR2 are GTSNPN and SVGIG (reference sequence). The V end lost 2 bases, the J end lost 9 bases, and 14 bases lay between the germline ends.

The gene calls are TRBV6-5 and TRBJ1-6, with 8 positions matching TRBD1. Germline assignment: CDR1 MNHEY and CDR2 SVGAGI. The CDR3 length is 15 residues. The trim removed 2 bases at V and 9 bases at J, leaving 6 bases unmatched. For the CDR3, the DNA is TGTGCCAGCAGTTACGGGACAGGCGGCCCTTCACCCCTCCACTTT. Encoded protein: CASSYGTGGPSPLHF.